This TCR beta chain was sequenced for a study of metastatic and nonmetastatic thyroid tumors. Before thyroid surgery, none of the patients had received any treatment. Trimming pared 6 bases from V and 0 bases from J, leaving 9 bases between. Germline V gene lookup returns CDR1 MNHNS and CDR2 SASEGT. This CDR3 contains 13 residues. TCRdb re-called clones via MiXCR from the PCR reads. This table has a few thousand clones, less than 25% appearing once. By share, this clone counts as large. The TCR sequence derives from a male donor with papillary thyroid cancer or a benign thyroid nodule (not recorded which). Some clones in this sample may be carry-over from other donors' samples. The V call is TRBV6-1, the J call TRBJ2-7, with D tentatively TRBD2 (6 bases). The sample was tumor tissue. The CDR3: CASRRGSSYEQYF. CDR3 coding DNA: TGTGCCAGCAGGCGGGGATCCTCCTACGAGCAGTACTTC.